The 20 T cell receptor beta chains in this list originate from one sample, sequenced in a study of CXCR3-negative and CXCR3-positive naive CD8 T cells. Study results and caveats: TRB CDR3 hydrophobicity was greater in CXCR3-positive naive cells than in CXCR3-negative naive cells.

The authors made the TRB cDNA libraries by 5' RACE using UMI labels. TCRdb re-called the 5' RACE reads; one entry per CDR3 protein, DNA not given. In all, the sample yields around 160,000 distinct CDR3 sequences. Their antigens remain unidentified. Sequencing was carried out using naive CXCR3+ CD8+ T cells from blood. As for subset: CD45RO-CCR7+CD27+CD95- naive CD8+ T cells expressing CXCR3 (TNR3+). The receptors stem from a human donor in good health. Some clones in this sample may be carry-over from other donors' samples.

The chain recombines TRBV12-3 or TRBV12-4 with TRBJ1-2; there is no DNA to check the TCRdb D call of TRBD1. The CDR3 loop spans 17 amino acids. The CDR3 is CASSQGPGTEWGYGYTF.

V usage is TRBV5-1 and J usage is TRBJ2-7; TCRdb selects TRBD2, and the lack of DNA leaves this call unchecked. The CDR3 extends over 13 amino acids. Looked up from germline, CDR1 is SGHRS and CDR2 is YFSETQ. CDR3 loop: CASKSATNYEQYF.

The CDR3 reads CSARDPLGSYNEQFF. The rearrangement joins TRBV20-1 to TRBJ2-1; TCRdb returns TRBD1, unconfirmable since there is no DNA. The CDR3 consists of 15 residues. The V gene's germline CDR1 is DFQATT and CDR2 SNEGSKA (reference sequence).

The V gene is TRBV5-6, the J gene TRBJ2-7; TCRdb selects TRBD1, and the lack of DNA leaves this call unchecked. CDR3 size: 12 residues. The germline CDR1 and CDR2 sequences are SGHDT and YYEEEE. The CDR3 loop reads CASSPDGVEQYF. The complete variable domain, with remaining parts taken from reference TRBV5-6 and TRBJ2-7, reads DAGVTQSPTHLIKTRGQQVTLRCSPKSGHDTVSWYQQALGQGPQFIFQYYEEEERQRGNFPDRFSGHQFPNYSSELNVNALLLGDSALYLCASSPDGVEQYFGPGTRLTVT.

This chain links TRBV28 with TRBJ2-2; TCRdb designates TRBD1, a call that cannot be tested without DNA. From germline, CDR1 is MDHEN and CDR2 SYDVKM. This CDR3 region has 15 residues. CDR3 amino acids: CASSSGTPQTGELFF.

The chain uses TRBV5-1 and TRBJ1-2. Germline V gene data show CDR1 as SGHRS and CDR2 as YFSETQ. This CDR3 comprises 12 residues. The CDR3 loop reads CASSLAASAGTF.

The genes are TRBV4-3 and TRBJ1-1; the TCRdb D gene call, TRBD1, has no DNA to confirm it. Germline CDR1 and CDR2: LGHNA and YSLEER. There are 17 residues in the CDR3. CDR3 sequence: CASSQRSFGGKNTEAFF.

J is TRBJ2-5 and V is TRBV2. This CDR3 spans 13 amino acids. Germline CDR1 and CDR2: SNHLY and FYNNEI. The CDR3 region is CASMEGMRETQYF.

The CDR3 sequence is CASSWDSTVSYEQYF. The chain recombines TRBV27 with TRBJ2-7; TCRdb indicates TRBD2, and absent DNA this call remains unverified. The CDR3 has 15 amino acids. Germline V CDR1 and CDR2: MNHEY, SMNVEV (reference sequence).

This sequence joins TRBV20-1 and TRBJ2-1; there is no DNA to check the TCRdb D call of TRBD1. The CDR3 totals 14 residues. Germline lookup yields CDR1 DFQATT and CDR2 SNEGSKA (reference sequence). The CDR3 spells CSARDWATYNEQFF.

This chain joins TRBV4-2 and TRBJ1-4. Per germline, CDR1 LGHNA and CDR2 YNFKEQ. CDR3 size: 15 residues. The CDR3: CASSQETTTNEKLFF.

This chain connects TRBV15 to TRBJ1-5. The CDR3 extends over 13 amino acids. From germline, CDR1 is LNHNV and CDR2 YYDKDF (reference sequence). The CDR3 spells CATSRDGNQPQHF.

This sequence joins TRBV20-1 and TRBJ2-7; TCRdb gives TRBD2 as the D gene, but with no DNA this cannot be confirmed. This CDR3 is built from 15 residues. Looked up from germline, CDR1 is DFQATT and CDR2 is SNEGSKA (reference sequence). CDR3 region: CSASPGTIGSYEQYF.

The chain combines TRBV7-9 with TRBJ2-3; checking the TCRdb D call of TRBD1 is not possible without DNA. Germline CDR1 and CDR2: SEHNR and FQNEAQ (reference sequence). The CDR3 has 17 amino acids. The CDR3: CASSSNAGTGLTDTQYF.

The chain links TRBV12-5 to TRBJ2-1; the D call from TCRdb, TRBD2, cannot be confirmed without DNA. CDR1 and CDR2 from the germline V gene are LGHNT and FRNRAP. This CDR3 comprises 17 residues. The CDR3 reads CASGSDPFSGGANEQFF.

Here the CDR3 reads CSVEGTSGTYEQYF. The chain combines TRBV29-1 with TRBJ2-7; TCRdb's assignment of TRBD2 cannot be checked, as there is no DNA. The germline V gene encodes CDR1 SQVTM and CDR2 ANQGSEA. This CDR3 comprises 14 residues.

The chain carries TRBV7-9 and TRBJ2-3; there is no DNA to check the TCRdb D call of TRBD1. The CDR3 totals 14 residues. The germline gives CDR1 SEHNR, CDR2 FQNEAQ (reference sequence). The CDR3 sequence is CASSSGQFADTQYF. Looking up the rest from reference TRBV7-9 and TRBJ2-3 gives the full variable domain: DTGVSQNPRHKITKRGQNVTFRCDPISEHNRLYWYRQTLGQGPEFLTYFQNEAQLEKSRLLSDRFSAERPKGSFSTLEIQRTEQGDSAMYLCASSSGQFADTQYFGPGTRLTVL.

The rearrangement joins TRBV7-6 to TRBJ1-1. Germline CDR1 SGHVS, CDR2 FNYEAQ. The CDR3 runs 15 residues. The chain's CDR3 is CASSLAYMRNTEAFF.

CDR3 in amino acids: CSADRKDRETYEQYF. The chain employs TRBV20-1 and TRBJ2-7; TCRdb calls TRBD1, which cannot be checked without DNA. The germline V gene has CDR1 DFQATT and CDR2 SNEGSKA (reference sequence). The CDR3 is 15 residues long.

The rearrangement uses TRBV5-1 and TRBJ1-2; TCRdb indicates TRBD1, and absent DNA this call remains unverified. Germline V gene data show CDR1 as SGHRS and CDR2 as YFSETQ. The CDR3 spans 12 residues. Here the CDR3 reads CASSDNRGGYTF.